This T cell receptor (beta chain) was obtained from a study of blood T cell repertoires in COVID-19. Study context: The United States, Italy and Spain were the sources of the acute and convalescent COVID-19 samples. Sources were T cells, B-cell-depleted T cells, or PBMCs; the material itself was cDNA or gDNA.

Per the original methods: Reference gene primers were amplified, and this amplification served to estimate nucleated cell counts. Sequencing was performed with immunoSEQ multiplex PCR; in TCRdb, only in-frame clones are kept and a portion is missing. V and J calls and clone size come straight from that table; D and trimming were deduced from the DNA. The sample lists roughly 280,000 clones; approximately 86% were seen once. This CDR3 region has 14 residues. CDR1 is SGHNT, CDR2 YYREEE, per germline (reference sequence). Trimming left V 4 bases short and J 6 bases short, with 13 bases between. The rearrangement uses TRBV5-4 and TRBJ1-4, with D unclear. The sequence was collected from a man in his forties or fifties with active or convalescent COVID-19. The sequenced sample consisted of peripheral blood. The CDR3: CASSPGWGDEKLFF. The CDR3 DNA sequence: TGTGCCAGCAGCCCCGGCTGGGGAGATGAAAAACTGTTTTTT.